The source of this T cell receptor (beta chain) is a study of cytomegalovirus exposure and HLA in healthy donors. Trimming cost V 8 bases and J 0 bases; bases outside gene matches: 2. CDR1 and CDR2 (germline): MDHEN, SYDVKM. This CDR3 spans 14 amino acids. Researchers ran the PCR with 60 Vbeta and 13 Jbeta primers. Clones were read by immunoSEQ multiplex PCR, and TCRdb kept only the in-frame ones, dropping some. The sample records about 110,000 clones, more than 60% being singletons. V gene TRBV28 combines with J gene TRBJ1-3, with 9 bases lining up with TRBD1. This sequence originates from a young man in good health and CMV-seronegative. The sample consisted of PBMCs. The CDR3 region has the DNA TGTGCCAGCGCGGACAGGGGCTCTGGAAACACCATATATTTT. As protein: CASADRGSGNTIYF.